One sample yielded the 16 T cell receptor beta chains listed below, sequenced in a study of cytomegalovirus exposure and HLA in healthy donors. PCR amplification relied on 60 Vbeta primers (plus 13 Jbeta primers). Measured with immunoSEQ multiplex PCR; TCRdb has only the in-frame clones, and not every one. The table lists approximately 90,000 clones, roughly three quarters of them singletons, with 3% to 3.5% in the top ten. The specimen sequenced was PBMCs. The origin of the receptors is a man aged 35-49 years in good health and CMV-seronegative.

The chain couples TRBV9 to TRBJ2-2, with a tentative D call TRBD2 (6 bases). The CDR3 is made up of 16 amino acids. The germline V gene has CDR1 SGDLS and CDR2 YYNGEE. The V and J ends lost 4 bases and 2 bases respectively, with 15 bases between them. CDR3 in amino acids: CASSPFSGINTGELFF. The CDR3 DNA reads as TGTGCCAGCAGCCCCTTTAGCGGCATCAACACCGGGGAGCTGTTTTTT.

V is TRBV5-4 and J is TRBJ2-3; maybe TRBD1 (6 bases). The CDR3 has 14 amino acids. V was shortened by 0 bases and J by 4 bases, with 9 bases between the two germline ends. The V gene's germline CDR1 is SGHNT and CDR2 YYREEE (reference sequence). The CDR3 is CASSLARGADTQYF. DNA of the CDR3: TGTGCCAGCAGCTTGGCCAGGGGCGCAGATACGCAGTATTTT.

The chain combines TRBV4-2 with TRBJ2-1; a weak D match, TRBD2 (5 bases). CDR3 length: 15 residues. The germline V gene has CDR1 LGHNA and CDR2 YNFKEQ. V was cut by 4 bases and J by 6 bases, with 16 bases left in between. The CDR3 loop is CASSRRETEGNEQFF. As DNA, the CDR3 is TGTGCCAGCAGCCGTCGTGAAACTGAGGGCAATGAGCAGTTCTTC.

The chain links TRBV11-2 to TRBJ1-2; TRBD1 matches at 8 bases. CDR3 length: 14 residues. Germline loops: CDR1 SGHAT, CDR2 FQNNGV. V gave up 5 bases and J gave up 6 bases; unmatched junction bases: 8. The CDR3 DNA reads TGTGCCAGCAGCCTCCGGACAGGGAAGAATGGCTACACCTTC. Amino acids: CASSLRTGKNGYTF.

The rearrangement joins TRBV9 to TRBJ1-2, with TRBD1 matching 8 bases. The CDR3 consists of 13 residues. Germline CDR1 reads SGDLS; CDR2 reads YYNGEE. V gave up 4 bases and J gave up 6 bases; unmatched junction bases: 5. The CDR3 DNA follows: TGTGCCAGCAGCTCCGGACAGGGAGATGGCTACACCTTC. Protein product: CASSSGQGDGYTF. The full variable domain, in which reference TRBV9 and TRBJ1-2 provide the parts outside the CDR3, is DSGVTQTPKHLITATGQRVTLRCSPRSGDLSVYWYQQSLDQGLQFLIQYYNGEERAKGNILERFSAQQFPDLHSELNLSSLELGDSALYFCASSSGQGDGYTFGSGTRLTVV.

V usage is TRBV6-5 and J usage is TRBJ2-5; perhaps TRBD2 as D (7 bases). Trimming pared 7 bases from V and 7 bases from J, leaving 19 bases between. The germline CDR1 and CDR2 sequences are MNHEY and SVGAGI. The CDR3 extends over 14 amino acids. For the CDR3, the DNA is TGTGCCAGCACCCGCCGCGGGGGCCAGGGGACCCAGTACTTC. Protein: CASTRRGGQGTQYF.

The genes are TRBV4-3 and TRBJ2-3; 9 bases agree with TRBD1. V lost 7 bases, J lost 5 bases, and 13 bases stayed unmatched. Germline V gene lookup returns CDR1 LGHNA and CDR2 YSLEER. The CDR3 loop spans 16 amino acids. The CDR3 nucleotides are TGCGCCAGCACCCCACGGAGGACAGGGGTGGAAGATACGCAGTATTTT. It is translated as CASTPRRTGVEDTQYF.

This chain uses TRBV30 with TRBJ1-2; weak D call: TRBD1 (6 bases). V lost 5 bases and J 7 bases, leaving 14 bases between the germline ends. Germline V CDR1 and CDR2: GTSNPN, SVGIG (reference sequence). The CDR3 extends over 12 amino acids. The CDR3 reads CAWEEQGLGYTF. The CDR3 DNA sequence: TGTGCCTGGGAAGAACAGGGTCTTGGCTACACCTTC.

The chain carries TRBV14 and TRBJ2-7; weak D call: TRBD1 (6 bases). CDR1 and CDR2 (germline): SGHDN, FVKESK. V shed 5 bases and J shed 0 bases, with 23 bases lying between them. The CDR3 is 18 amino acids. The CDR3 sequence: CASSAIQNLGDTSYEQYF. The CDR3 DNA reads TGTGCCAGCAGCGCCATACAAAATTTAGGGGACACCTCCTACGAGCAGTACTTC.

This clone showed up just a few times. The rearrangement links TRBV14 to TRBJ1-4; perhaps TRBD1 as D (6 bases). V lost 4 bases, J lost 8 bases, and 20 bases lay in between. This CDR3 has 16 residues. CDR1 is SGHDN and CDR2 is FVKESK in the germline V gene. CDR3 protein: CASSLLRDKGKEKLFF. The CDR3 DNA reads TGTGCCAGCAGCCTACTCCGGGACAAAGGAAAGGAAAAACTGTTTTTT.

DNA of the CDR3: TGTGCCAGCAGCGGGCGGGGCGATCGGGGGCAGTTCTTC. This translates into CASSGRGDRGQFF. The V call is TRBV7-2, the J call TRBJ2-1; tentatively, D is TRBD2 (6 bases). The CDR3 loop spans 13 amino acids. V shed 5 bases and J shed 12 bases, with 17 bases lying between them. In germline, CDR1 is SGHTA, CDR2 FQGNSA.

The V call is TRBV10-3, the J call TRBJ2-2, with a tentative D call TRBD1 (6 bases). There are 15 residues in the CDR3. Germline CDR1 is ENHRY and CDR2 is SYGVKD. Deletions cut 6 bases from V and 0 bases from J, with 11 bases between. The CDR3 here is CAISETGANTGELFF. The CDR3 DNA reads TGTGCCATCAGCGAGACAGGAGCGAACACCGGGGAGCTGTTTTTT.

The chain carries TRBV7-2 and TRBJ2-7, with 9 bases lining up with TRBD1. Trimming cost V 1 base and J 3 bases; bases outside gene matches: 4. The CDR3 totals 15 residues. Germline V gene sequence: CDR1 SGHTA, CDR2 FQGNSA. CDR3 DNA: TGTGCCAGCAGCTTAGGGGGACAGGGAAGCTACGAGCAGTACTTC. Translated, it gives CASSLGGQGSYEQYF. The full variable domain, completed using reference TRBV7-2 and TRBJ2-7, is GAGVSQSPSNKVTEKGKDVELRCDPISGHTALYWYRQSLGQGLEFLIYFQGNSAPDKSGLPSDRFSAERTGGSVSTLTIQRTQQEDSAVYLCASSLGGQGSYEQYFGPGTRLTVT.

The DNA for the CDR3 is TGCGCCAGCAGCCCGTCGGTACGGAGCTACGAGCAGTACTTC. It yields the protein CASSPSVRSYEQYF. The chain couples TRBV5-1 to TRBJ2-7; D uncertain. CDR1 SGHRS and CDR2 YFSETQ come from the germline V gene. The V end was cut by 4 bases, the J end by 3 bases, with 14 bases between. The CDR3 runs 14 residues.

V gene TRBV11-2 combines with J gene TRBJ2-5; TRBD2 aligns across 14 bases. Germline loops: CDR1 SGHAT, CDR2 FQNNGV. The CDR3 contains 16 residues. The V gene end was trimmed by 5 bases and the J gene end by 6 bases; junction bases not matched to a gene: 8. For the CDR3, the DNA is TGTGCCAGCAGCGTCCGACTAGCGGGGGGGTTGCAGACCCAGTACTTC. Translated: CASSVRLAGGLQTQYF.

This chain joins TRBV6-6 and TRBJ2-4, with TRBD1 identical over 8 bases. Germline V gene lookup returns CDR1 MNHNY and CDR2 SVGAGI (reference sequence). J was trimmed by 8 bases and V by 2 bases; bases with no gene match: 11. The CDR3 contains 16 residues. This CDR3 is CASSYRQGPVGHIQYF. In DNA form, the CDR3 reads TGTGCCAGCAGTTACCGACAGGGGCCGGTTGGACACATTCAGTACTTC.